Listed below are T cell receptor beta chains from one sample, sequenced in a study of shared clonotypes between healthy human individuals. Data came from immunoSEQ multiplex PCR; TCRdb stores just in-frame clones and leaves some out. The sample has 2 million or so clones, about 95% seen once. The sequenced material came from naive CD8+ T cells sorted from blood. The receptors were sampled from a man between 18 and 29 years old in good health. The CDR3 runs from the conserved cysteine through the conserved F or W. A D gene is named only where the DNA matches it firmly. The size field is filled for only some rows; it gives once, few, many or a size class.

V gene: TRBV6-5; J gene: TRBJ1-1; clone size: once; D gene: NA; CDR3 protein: CASSYTLNTEAFF; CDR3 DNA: TGTGCCAGCAGTTATACACTGAACACTGAAGCTTTCTTT
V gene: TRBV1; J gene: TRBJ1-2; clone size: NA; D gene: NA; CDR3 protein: CTSSERTGRYGYTF; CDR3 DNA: TGCACCAGCAGCGAACGGACAGGGAGGTATGGCTACACCTTC
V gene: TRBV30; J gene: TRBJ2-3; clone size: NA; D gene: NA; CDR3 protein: CAWSNPEYTDTQYF; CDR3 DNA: TGTGCCTGGAGTAACCCCGAATACACAGATACGCAGTATTTT
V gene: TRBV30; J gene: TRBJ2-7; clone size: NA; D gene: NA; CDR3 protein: CAWRGSQGVSYEQYF; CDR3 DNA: TGTGCCTGGAGGGGATCACAGGGAGTAAGTTACGAGCAGTACTTC
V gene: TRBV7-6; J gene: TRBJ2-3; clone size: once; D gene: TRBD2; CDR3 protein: CATLAGEGDTQYF; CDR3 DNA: TGTGCCACCTTAGCGGGAGAAGGAGATACGCAGTATTTT
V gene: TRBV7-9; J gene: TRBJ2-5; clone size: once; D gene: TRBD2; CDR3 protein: CASSFVAGGPETQYF; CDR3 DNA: TGTGCCAGCAGCTTCGTAGCGGGGGGGCCTGAGACCCAGTACTTC
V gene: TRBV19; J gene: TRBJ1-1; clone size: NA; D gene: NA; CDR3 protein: CASSALGVLSTEAFF; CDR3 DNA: TGTGCCAGTAGCGCACTCGGAGTTTTGAGCACTGAAGCTTTCTTT
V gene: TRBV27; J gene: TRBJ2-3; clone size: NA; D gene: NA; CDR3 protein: CASSSQTGGPTSGPTDTQYF; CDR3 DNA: TGTGCCAGCAGTTCCCAGACAGGGGGGCCGACTAGCGGGCCCACAGATACGCAGTATTTT
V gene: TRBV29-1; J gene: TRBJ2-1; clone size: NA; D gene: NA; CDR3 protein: CSVGSSYNEQFF; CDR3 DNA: TGCAGCGTGGGAAGCTCCTACAATGAGCAGTTCTTC
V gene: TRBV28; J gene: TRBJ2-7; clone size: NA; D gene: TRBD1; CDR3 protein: CASSLMAQGAIPYEQYF; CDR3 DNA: TGTGCCAGCAGTTTAATGGCCCAGGGGGCGATTCCATACGAGCAGTACTTC
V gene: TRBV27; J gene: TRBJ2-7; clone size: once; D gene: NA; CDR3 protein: CASSVYRQSVEQYF; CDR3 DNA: TGTGCCAGCAGTGTTTACAGGCAATCTGTCGAGCAGTACTTC
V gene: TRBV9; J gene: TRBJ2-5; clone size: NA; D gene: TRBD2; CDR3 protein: CASSVEIAGEGAGTQYF; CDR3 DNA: TGTGCCAGCAGCGTAGAGATAGCGGGAGAGGGGGCGGGGACCCAGTACTTC
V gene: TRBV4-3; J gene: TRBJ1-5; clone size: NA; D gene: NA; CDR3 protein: CASSQEVAGVGQPQHF; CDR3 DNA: TGCGCCAGCAGCCAAGAGGTGGCGGGGGTCGGACAGCCCCAGCATTTT
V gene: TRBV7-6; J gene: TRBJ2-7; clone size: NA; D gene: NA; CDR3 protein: CASSPEGPAYEQYF; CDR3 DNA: TGTGCCAGCAGCCCCGAGGGGCCCGCCTACGAGCAGTACTTC
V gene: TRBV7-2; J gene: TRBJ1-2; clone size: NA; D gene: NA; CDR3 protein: CASSLALQENYGYTF; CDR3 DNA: TGTGCCAGCAGCTTAGCCCTACAGGAGAACTATGGCTACACCTTC
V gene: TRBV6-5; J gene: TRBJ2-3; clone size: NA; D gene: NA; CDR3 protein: CASSYGQINTDTQYF; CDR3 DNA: TGTGCCAGCAGTTACGGGCAGATTAACACAGATACGCAGTATTTT
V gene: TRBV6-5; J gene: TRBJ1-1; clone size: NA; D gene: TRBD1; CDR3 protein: CASSSRTGVPTEAFF; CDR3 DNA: TGTGCCAGCAGTTCAAGGACAGGGGTGCCAACTGAAGCTTTCTTT
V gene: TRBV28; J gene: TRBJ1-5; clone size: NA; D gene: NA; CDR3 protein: CASSLRTVTNQPQHF; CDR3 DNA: TGTGCCAGCAGTTTAAGAACGGTTACTAATCAGCCCCAGCATTTT
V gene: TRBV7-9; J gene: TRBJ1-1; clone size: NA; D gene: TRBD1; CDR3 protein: CASSPRQGRNTEAFF; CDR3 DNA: TGTGCCAGCAGCCCGAGACAGGGCCGGAACACTGAAGCTTTCTTT
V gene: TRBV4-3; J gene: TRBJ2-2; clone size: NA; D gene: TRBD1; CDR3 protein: CASSHFTGGVEGSGELFF; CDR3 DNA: TGCGCCAGCAGCCATTTCACAGGGGGCGTCGAAGGGTCCGGGGAGCTGTTTTTT
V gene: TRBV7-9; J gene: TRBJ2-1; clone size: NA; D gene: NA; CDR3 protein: CASSRDLTKNEQFF; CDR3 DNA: TGTGCCAGCAGCCGGGATCTTACTAAGAATGAGCAGTTCTTC
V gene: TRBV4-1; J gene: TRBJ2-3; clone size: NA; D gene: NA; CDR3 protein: CASSQLQTDQSGDTQYF; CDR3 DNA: TGCGCCAGCAGCCAACTCCAGACAGACCAGAGCGGTGATACGCAGTATTTT
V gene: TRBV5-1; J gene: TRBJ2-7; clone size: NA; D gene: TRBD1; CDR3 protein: CASSLRQGASYEQYF; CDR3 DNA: TGCGCCAGCAGCCTGAGACAGGGGGCCTCCTACGAGCAGTACTTC
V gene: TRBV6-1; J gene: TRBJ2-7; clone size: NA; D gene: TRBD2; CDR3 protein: CASSEGRGAYEQYF; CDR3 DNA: TGTGCCAGCAGCGAGGGGAGGGGAGCCTACGAGCAGTACTTC
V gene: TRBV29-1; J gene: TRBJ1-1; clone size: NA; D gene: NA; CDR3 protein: CSVEQQGTEAFF; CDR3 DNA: TGCAGCGTTGAACAGCAGGGGACTGAAGCTTTCTTT
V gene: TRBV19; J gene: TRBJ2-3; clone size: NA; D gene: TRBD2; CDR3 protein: CASKQRETSTDTQYF; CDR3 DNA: TGTGCCAGTAAGCAGCGGGAGACGAGCACAGATACGCAGTATTTT
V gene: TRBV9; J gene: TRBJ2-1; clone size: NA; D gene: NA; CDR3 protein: CASSVGDLGSRDEQFF; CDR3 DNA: TGTGCCAGCAGCGTAGGGGACTTGGGGTCACGCGATGAGCAGTTCTTC
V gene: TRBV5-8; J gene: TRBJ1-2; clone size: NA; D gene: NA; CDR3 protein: CASSLQPPYGYTF; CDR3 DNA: TGTGCCAGCAGCTTGCAGCCGCCCTATGGCTACACCTTC
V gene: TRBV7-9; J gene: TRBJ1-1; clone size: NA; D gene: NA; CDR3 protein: CASSLLIEQDEAFF; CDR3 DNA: TGTGCCAGCAGCTTACTGATAGAACAGGATGAAGCTTTCTTT
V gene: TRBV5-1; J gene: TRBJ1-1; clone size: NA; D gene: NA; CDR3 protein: CASSLDGAGEAFF; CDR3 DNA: TGCGCCAGCAGCTTGGATGGAGCGGGTGAAGCTTTCTTT
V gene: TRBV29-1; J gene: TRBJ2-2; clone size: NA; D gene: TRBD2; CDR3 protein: CSVAGLAGSGELFF; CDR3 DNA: TGCAGCGTTGCGGGACTAGCGGGATCCGGGGAGCTGTTTTTT
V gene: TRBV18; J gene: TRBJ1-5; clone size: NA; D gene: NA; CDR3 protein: CASSGIQGSNSNQPQHF; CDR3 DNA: TGTGCCAGCTCAGGGATACAGGGATCAAATAGCAATCAGCCCCAGCATTTT
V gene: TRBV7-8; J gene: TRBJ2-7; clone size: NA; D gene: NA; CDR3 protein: CASSLGQSEQYF; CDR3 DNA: TGTGCCAGCAGCTTAGGCCAGTCCGAGCAGTACTTC
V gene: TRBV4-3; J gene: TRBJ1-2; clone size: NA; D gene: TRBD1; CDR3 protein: CASSQARTGRYGYTF; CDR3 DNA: TGCGCCAGCAGCCAAGCTCGGACAGGGCGCTATGGCTACACCTTC
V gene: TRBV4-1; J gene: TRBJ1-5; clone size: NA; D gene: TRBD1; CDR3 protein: CASSPRQGNQPQHF; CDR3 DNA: TGCGCCAGCAGCCCCCGACAGGGAAACCAGCCCCAGCATTTT
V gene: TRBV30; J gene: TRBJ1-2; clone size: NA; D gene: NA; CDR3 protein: CAWSVGVGVDGYTF; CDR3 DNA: TGTGCCTGGAGTGTCGGGGTCGGAGTGGACGGCTACACCTTC
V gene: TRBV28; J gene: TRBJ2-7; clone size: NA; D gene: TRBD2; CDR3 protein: CASRGGWTSETYEQYF; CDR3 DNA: TGTGCCAGCAGGGGGGGATGGACTAGCGAAACCTACGAGCAGTACTTC
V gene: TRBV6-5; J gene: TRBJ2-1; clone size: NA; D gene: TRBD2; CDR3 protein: CASSPDLAGYNEQFF; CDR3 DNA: TGTGCCAGCAGCCCCGACCTAGCGGGTTACAATGAGCAGTTCTTC
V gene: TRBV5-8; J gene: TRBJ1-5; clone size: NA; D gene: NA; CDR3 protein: CASSPGDLGNQPQHF; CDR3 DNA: TGTGCCAGCAGCCCAGGGGATTTAGGAAATCAGCCCCAGCATTTT
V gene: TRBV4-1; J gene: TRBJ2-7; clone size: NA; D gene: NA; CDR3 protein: CASSLYFGQETSYEQYF; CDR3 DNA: TGCGCCAGCAGCCTGTATTTTGGGCAGGAGACATCCTACGAGCAGTACTTC
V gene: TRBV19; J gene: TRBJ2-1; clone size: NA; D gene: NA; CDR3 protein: CASSMGGTIYNEQFF; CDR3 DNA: TGTGCCAGTAGTATGGGGGGAACGATCTACAATGAGCAGTTCTTC
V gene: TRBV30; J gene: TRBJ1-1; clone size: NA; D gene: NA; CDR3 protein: CAWGGGTTEAFF; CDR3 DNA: TGTGCCTGGGGTGGGGGTACCACTGAAGCTTTCTTT